Presented here are 2 T cell receptor beta chains from one specimen sequenced in a study of type 1 and type 2 diabetes patients. The PCR template was genomic DNA. Amplification of the beta chain CDR3 used 30 forward and 13 reverse multiplex primers. TCRdb ran MiXCR on the multiplex PCR reads and lists one entry per CDR3 protein. The sample has 270,000 or so distinct CDR3 sequences, roughly 50% seen once. The specimen sequenced was peripheral blood mononuclear cells (PBMCs). Source of these receptors: a man aged 18 to 35 with type 2 diabetes.

J is TRBJ2-7 and V is TRBV30, with no clear D. Gene TRBJ2-1 matches the end of the DNA better, so the J call may be wrong. The germline V gene has CDR1 GTSNPN and CDR2 SVGIG (reference sequence). This CDR3 spans 11 amino acids. Written as DNA, the CDR3 is TGTGCCTGGGCTGTGGTTGATGAGCAGTTCTTC. It specifies CAWAVVDEQFF.

The chain links TRBV4-1 to TRBJ2-7; D is unclear. From germline, CDR1 is MGHRA and CDR2 YSYEKL. Trimming left V 0 bases short and J 0 bases short, with 12 bases between. This CDR3 spans 16 amino acids. CDR3 in amino acids: CASSQEYWGSSYEQYF. CDR3 bases: TGCGCCAGCAGCCAAGAATACTGGGGAAGCTCCTACGAGCAGTACTTC.